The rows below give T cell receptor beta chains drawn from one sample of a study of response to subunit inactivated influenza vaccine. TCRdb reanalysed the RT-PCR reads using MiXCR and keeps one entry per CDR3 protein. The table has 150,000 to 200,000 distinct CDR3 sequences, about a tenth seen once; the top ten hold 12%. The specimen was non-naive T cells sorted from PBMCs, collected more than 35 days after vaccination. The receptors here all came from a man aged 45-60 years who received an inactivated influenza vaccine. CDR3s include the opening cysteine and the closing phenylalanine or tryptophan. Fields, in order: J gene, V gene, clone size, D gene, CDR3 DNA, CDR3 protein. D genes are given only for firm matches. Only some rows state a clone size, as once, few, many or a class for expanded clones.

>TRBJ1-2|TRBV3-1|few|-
TGTGCCAGCAGCCAAGCGAGCAGAGAACCCTACTATGGCTACACCTTC
CASSQASREPYYGYTF
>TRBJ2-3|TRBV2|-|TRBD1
TGTGCCAGCATCGACGGACAGGTCACGGATACGCAGTATTTT
CASIDGQVTDTQYF
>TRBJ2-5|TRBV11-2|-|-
TGTGCCAGCAGCCCTATCCTGACAGGTGGCGACCCGGGGTCGTACCAAGAGACCCAGTACTTC
CASSPILTGGDPGSYQETQYF
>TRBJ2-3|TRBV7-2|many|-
TGTGCCAGCAGCTCTGCTTTCTCGGTGATATCCACAGATACGCAGTATTTT
CASSSAFSVISTDTQYF
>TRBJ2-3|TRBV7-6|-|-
TGTGCCAGCAGCTTAAGGCGTTTGGGGGGGGCCGGGGGAACAGATACGCAGTATTTT
CASSLRRLGGAGGTDTQYF
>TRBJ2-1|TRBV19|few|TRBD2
TGTGCCAGTAGTCCCCCCAGCGGGAGTACCTCCTACAATGAGCAGTTCTTC
CASSPPSGSTSYNEQFF
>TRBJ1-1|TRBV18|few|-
TGTGCCAGCTCCGGACAGACTGAAGCTTTCTTT
CASSGQTEAFF
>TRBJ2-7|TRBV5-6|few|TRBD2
TGTGCCAACAGCCCCCGACTAGCGGGACCCATGGCCGAGCAGTACTTC
CANSPRLAGPMAEQYF
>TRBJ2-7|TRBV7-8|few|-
TGTGCCAGCAGCTTAGGGACTGGGCGGGGAGCCTACGAGCAGTACTTC
CASSLGTGRGAYEQYF
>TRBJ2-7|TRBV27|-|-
TGTGCCAGCAGTCGCGGGATGAGCTCCTACGAGCAGTACTTC
CASSRGMSSYEQYF
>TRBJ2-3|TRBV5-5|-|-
TGTGCCAGCAGCTTCCCGGACTCACCAGATACGCAGTATTTT
CASSFPDSPDTQYF
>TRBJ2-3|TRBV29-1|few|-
TGCAGCGTTGAGGGGAATACGGATACGCAGTATTTT
CSVEGNTDTQYF
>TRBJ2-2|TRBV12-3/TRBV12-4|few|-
TGTGCCAGCAGCCCTCGGCGGGAAACCGGGGAGCTGTTTTTT
CASSPRRETGELFF
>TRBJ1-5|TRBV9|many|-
TGTGCCAGCAGCGCCGACCAGGGACTAACTGGGCCCCAGCATTTT
CASSADQGLTGPQHF
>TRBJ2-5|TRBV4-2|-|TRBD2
TGTGCCAGCAGCCAAGATTTGGGGGGGAAGACCCAGTACTTC
CASSQDLGGKTQYF